Below are 21 T cell receptor beta chains sequenced from a single sample in a study of T-cell memory formation after mild COVID-19. MiXCR was run by TCRdb on the 5' RACE reads, yielding one entry per CDR3 protein. Among 100,000 to 150,000 distinct CDR3 sequences, approximately 15% were seen once, and the ten largest hold roughly 5%. Input material: PBMCs or a T cell subset sorted from them (not recorded which). The source of these receptors is a man aged 18 to 30 who had mild COVID-19 (a few samples of this study predate the infection). Cell type and time point are not known.

This clonotype was observed a handful of times. The chain has TRBV7-8 and TRBJ1-5; D may be TRBD1 (6 bases). The CDR3 is 15 amino acids. Trimming took off 5 bases at V and 6 bases at J, with 17 bases between the two ends. Germline V gene data show CDR1 as SGHVS and CDR2 as FQNEAQ. The CDR3 sequence: CASSDTGRAAQPQHF. The CDR3 DNA is TGTGCCAGCAGCGATACAGGGAGGGCGGCTCAGCCCCAGCATTTT.

This clonotype was seen ten or more times. This rearrangement joins TRBV7-8 to TRBJ2-3; a weak D match, TRBD2 (6 bases). With 3 bases removed from V and 2 bases from J, the gap between germline ends came to 9 bases. Germline V lookup: CDR1 SGHVS, CDR2 FQNEAQ. This CDR3 spans 14 amino acids. In DNA, the CDR3 is TGTGCCAGCAGCTTGACTAGAGTCACAGATACGCAGTATTTT. Its protein product is CASSLTRVTDTQYF.

The CDR3 coding sequence is TGTGCCAGCAGTTTAGGCGACAGAGCCTACGAGCAGTACGTC. It is translated as CASSLGDRAYEQYV. The rearrangement uses TRBV28 and TRBJ2-7; D might be TRBD1 (5 bases). The CDR3 is 14 residues long. The germline V gene has CDR1 MDHEN and CDR2 SYDVKM. Trimming cost V 2 bases and J 2 bases, with 10 bases left between them.

This clonotype was picked up many times. The V gene is TRBV23-1, the J gene TRBJ2-5; D not resolved. TRBV23-1 has ORF status, its function being uncertain. This CDR3 contains 11 residues. V lost 4 bases to trimming and J lost 5 bases, with 5 bases between them. CDR3 DNA: TGCGCCAGCAGTCTTTGGGAGACCCAGTACTTC. Its translation is CASSLWETQYF.

V gene TRBV6-2 or TRBV6-3 combines with J gene TRBJ2-7, with a tentative D call TRBD1 (5 bases). Trimming stripped 0 bases from V and 7 bases from J, with 16 bases between. Germline-derived CDR1 and CDR2 are MNHEY and SVGEGT. The CDR3 is made up of 15 amino acids. CDR3 nucleotide sequence: TGTGCCAGCAGTTACTCGAAAGAAACAGGTCGGGAGCAGTACGTC. It is translated as CASSYSKETGREQYV.

V and J are TRBV9 and TRBJ2-5; 9 bases are a match to TRBD2. V shed 3 bases and J 0 bases; nucleotides not matched to a gene: 3. Germline CDR1 is SGDLS and CDR2 is YYNGEE. The CDR3 length is 15 residues. In nucleotides, the CDR3 is TGTGCCAGCAGCGCCAGCGGGGGGTACCAAGAGACCCAGTACTTC. It yields the protein CASSASGGYQETQYF.

This clonotype has more than one count but fewer than ten. CDR3 DNA: TGCGCCAGCAGCCAAGCGATCGGAGAGACCCAGTACTTC. Its protein product is CASSQAIGETQYF. This chain joins TRBV4-1 and TRBJ2-5, with no clear D. Between the trimmed V and J ends, which lost 1 base and 4 bases, there was a span of 7 bases. CDR3 length: 13 residues. Germline loops: CDR1 MGHRA, CDR2 YSYEKL.

This clonotype was counted at least ten times. The chain couples TRBV7-3 to TRBJ2-3; D might be TRBD2 (6 bases). In germline, CDR1 is SGHTA, CDR2 FQGTGA. This CDR3 spans 14 amino acids. Trimming removed 5 bases from V and 6 bases from J, with 15 bases in between. CDR3 coding DNA: TGTGCCAGCAGCCGAGCGGGTTCACCGGATACGCAGTATTTT. This translates into CASSRAGSPDTQYF. Full variable domain (missing parts from reference TRBV7-3 and TRBJ2-3): GAGVSQTPSNKVTEKGKYVELRCDPISGHTALYWYRQSLGQGPEFLIYFQGTGAADDSGLPNDRFFAVRPEGSVSTLKIQRTERGDSAVYLCASSRAGSPDTQYFGPGTRLTVL.

The CDR3 DNA sequence: TGTGCCAGCAGCGACATAGCGGGGAGTTACAATGAGCAGTTCTTC. Translating gives CASSDIAGSYNEQFF. J is TRBJ2-1 and V is TRBV11-2, with 8 positions matching TRBD2. The ends lost 5 bases at V and 4 bases at J; junction bases unmatched: 7. Germline V lookup: CDR1 SGHAT, CDR2 FQNNGV. The CDR3 is 15 residues long.

This clonotype was counted ten times or more. The chain joins TRBV20-1 to TRBJ1-1; TRBD1 matches 7 bases. V lost 6 bases and J lost 4; bases outside the gene matches: 17. This CDR3 region has 16 residues. CDR1 and CDR2 (germline): DFQATT, SNEGSKA (reference sequence). CDR3 loop: CSAKLTGDGCCTEAFF. The CDR3 DNA follows: TGCAGTGCAAAACTTACAGGGGACGGTTGCTGCACTGAAGCTTTCTTT.

The chain couples TRBV20-1 to TRBJ2-1, with 12 bases aligning to TRBD2. V shed 1 base, J shed 9 bases, and the junction held 19 bases outside the gene matches. The CDR3 runs to 19 residues. Germline V CDR1 and CDR2: DFQATT, SNEGSKA (reference sequence). In DNA form, the CDR3 reads TGCAGTGCTAGAGTCGGCGTAGGGGCTAGCGGGGGGGCAACGGGTGAGCAGTTCTTC. This sequence encodes CSARVGVGASGGATGEQFF.

The chain has TRBV7-9 and TRBJ2-3, with 8 bases lining up with TRBD1. V dropped 3 bases and J dropped 0; count of bases not matched to a gene: 5. Germline V gives CDR1 SEHNR, CDR2 FQNEAQ (reference sequence). The CDR3 length is 16 residues. The DNA of the CDR3 is TGTGCCAGCAGCTTGGATAACAGGGGGAGCACAGATACGCAGTATTTT. It translates to CASSLDNRGSTDTQYF.

This rearrangement joins TRBV7-2 to TRBJ2-7; 7 nucleotides match TRBD1. Germline CDR1 SGHTA, CDR2 FQGNSA. CDR3 length: 16 amino acids. Trimming at V came to 1 base and at J to 3 bases, leaving 9 bases not matched to a gene. The CDR3 sequence is CASSLVRGGQFYEQYF. CDR3 DNA: TGTGCCAGCAGCTTAGTGCGAGGGGGACAGTTCTACGAGCAGTACTTC.

The gene calls are TRBV20-1 and TRBJ2-1; 7 bases are shared with TRBD2. Losses at the gene ends were 3 bases for V and 7 bases for J; bases not matched to a gene: 9. The CDR3 extends over 14 amino acids. From germline, CDR1 is DFQATT and CDR2 SNEGSKA (reference sequence). In nucleotides, the CDR3 is TGCAGTGCTAGCCGAGCGGGGCGTAAAAATGAGCAGTTCTTC. It translates to CSASRAGRKNEQFF.

The chain combines TRBV12-3 or TRBV12-4 with TRBJ1-6; 7 nucleotides line up with TRBD1. V lost 5 bases, J lost 10 bases, and 5 bases stayed unmatched. The CDR3 loop spans 13 amino acids. The CDR3 protein is CASSGDSHSPLHF. Written as DNA, the CDR3 is TGTGCCAGCAGTGGGGACAGTCACTCACCCCTCCACTTT.

The gene calls are TRBV3-1 and TRBJ1-2; D is uncertain. Trimming pared 0 bases from V and 8 bases from J, leaving 13 bases between. Per germline, CDR1 LGHDT and CDR2 YNNKEL (reference sequence). The CDR3 runs to 14 residues. This chain's CDR3 is CASSQEGQDKGYTF. DNA of the CDR3: TGTGCCAGCAGCCAAGAAGGGCAGGATAAAGGCTACACCTTC.

V gene TRBV11-2 combines with J gene TRBJ1-2; tentative D call: TRBD1 (5 bases). Looked up from germline, CDR1 is SGHAT and CDR2 is FQNNGV. V was clipped by 3 bases and J by 10 bases, with 15 bases between them. There are 13 residues in the CDR3. CDR3 sequence reads: CASSLGEASIYTF. The DNA for the CDR3 is TGTGCCAGCAGCTTGGGGGAGGCTAGTATCTACACCTTC. Full variable domain (remainder filled in from reference TRBV11-2 and TRBJ1-2): EAGVAQSPRYKIIEKRQSVAFWCNPISGHATLYWYQQILGQGPKLLIQFQNNGVVDDSQLPKDRFSAERLKGVDSTLKIQPAKLEDSAVYLCASSLGEASIYTFGSGTRLTVV.

Only a few counts were recorded for this clonotype. The chain employs TRBV12-3 or TRBV12-4 and TRBJ1-2, with D perhaps TRBD1 (5 bases). This CDR3 has 14 residues. V was pared by 5 bases and J by 4 bases, with 14 bases between. CDR3 nucleotides: TGTGCCAGCAGTCCCTGGGACCGAGCCTATGGCTACACCTTC. Protein sequence: CASSPWDRAYGYTF.

The rearrangement uses TRBV7-3 and TRBJ1-6; TRBD1 aligns across 7 bases. The CDR3 spans 15 residues. Germline V gives CDR1 SGHTA, CDR2 FQGTGA. The trim removed 0 bases at V and 7 bases at J, leaving 3 bases unmatched. The DNA of the CDR3 is TGTGCCAGCAGCTTAACGGGACAGCCGAATTCACCCCTCCACTTT. Encoded protein: CASSLTGQPNSPLHF.

A few counts support this clonotype. The chain combines TRBV15 with TRBJ2-7, with D tentatively TRBD2 (6 bases). Germline CDR1 is LNHNV and CDR2 is YYDKDF (reference sequence). This CDR3 contains 15 residues. With 0 bases removed from V and 0 bases from J, the gap between germline ends came to 9 bases. The CDR3 sequence is CATSRDLAASYEQYF. The DNA of the CDR3 is TGTGCCACCAGCAGAGATTTAGCGGCCTCCTACGAGCAGTACTTC.

This clonotype was observed a handful of times. The gene calls are TRBV6-5 and TRBJ2-6; D gene uncertain. The CDR3 runs to 17 residues. Germline CDR1 and CDR2: MNHEY and SVGAGI. V was pared by 2 bases and J by 0 bases, with 11 bases between. In nucleotides, the CDR3 is TGTGCCAGCAGTTACATGGGGTCTAACTCTGGGGCCAACGTCCTGACTTTC. Its protein product is CASSYMGSNSGANVLTF.